A selection of T cell receptor beta chains follows, all from one sample in a study of blood T cell repertoires in COVID-19. The assay was immunoSEQ multiplex PCR, and TCRdb's table has in-frame clones only and misses some. The sample records 250,000 to 300,000 clones, 81% being singletons. The sequenced sample consisted of peripheral blood. These TCRs come from a woman aged 55-70 years with active or convalescent COVID-19. CDR3s include the opening cysteine and the closing phenylalanine or tryptophan. A D gene is named only where the DNA matches it firmly. Size is stated for part of the rows, as once, few or many counts, or as a class when the clone is expanded.

V	J	size	D	DNA	CDR3
TRBV21-1	TRBJ1-5	few	-	TGTGCCAGCAACTCGAGGGACAGGGAATGCAATCAGCCCCAGCATTTT	CASNSRDRECNQPQHF
TRBV7-2	TRBJ1-3	-	TRBD1	TGTGCCAGCAGCCCGTACTCCGGGACAGGGGGGTTAAACACCATATATTTT	CASSPYSGTGGLNTIYF
TRBV7-9	TRBJ2-3	many	-	TGTGCCAGCAGCTTCCCCAGCGCCACAGATACGCAGTATTTT	CASSFPSATDTQYF
TRBV15	TRBJ1-2	-	TRBD1	TGTGCCACCAGCAGAGGCGGGACAGGGCTAAACTATGGCTACACCTTC	CATSRGGTGLNYGYTF
TRBV6-6	TRBJ1-2	-	-	TGTGCCAGCAGTTACATACCAGGCTCTAACTATGGCTACACCTTC	CASSYIPGSNYGYTF
TRBV19	TRBJ1-2	-	-	TGTGCCAGTAGTACCCCCGGACTGAACTATGGCTACACCTTC	CASSTPGLNYGYTF
TRBV7-7	TRBJ2-5	-	TRBD1	TGTGCCAGCAGCCCAGACAGGGGTCATGAGACCCAGTACTTC	CASSPDRGHETQYF
TRBV6-2/TRBV6-3	TRBJ1-5	-	-	TGTGCCAGCAGCCCCTCGGCAGGGGTTCCTCGGCCCCAGCATTTT	CASSPSAGVPRPQHF
TRBV5-1	TRBJ2-2	-	-	TGCGCCAGCAGCTTGGGGCAGGGAAGCGGGGAGCTGTTTTTT	CASSLGQGSGELFF
TRBV21-1	TRBJ1-6	few	-	TGTGCCAGCAGCAAAGCTAGACAGGGAGGAGATAATTCACCCCTCCACTTT	CASSKARQGGDNSPLHF
TRBV2	TRBJ1-1	-	-	TGTGCCAGCAGTGAACGGTCGGGGCGGGGTACTGAAGCTTTCTTT	CASSERSGRGTEAFF
TRBV19	TRBJ1-6	-	TRBD1	TGTGCCAGTAAACCCCAGACAGGGATCCCACCCCTCCACTTT	CASKPQTGIPPLHF
TRBV7-7	TRBJ2-5	few	-	TGTGCCAGCAGCTTAGGCAGGGGAGGGTCCAGGGGGCTGAAGACCCAGTACTTC	CASSLGRGGSRGLKTQYF
TRBV27	TRBJ2-7	few	TRBD1	TGTGCCAGCAGTCAGGACAGGGACTCCTACGAGCAGTACTTC	CASSQDRDSYEQYF
TRBV11-1	TRBJ1-1	-	-	TGTGCCAGCAGCTTTAGGAGGGCGTCCACTGAAGCTTTCTTT	CASSFRRASTEAFF
TRBV6-4	TRBJ2-2	few	-	TGTGCCAGCAGTGAAATCGGGGGTAGCACCGGGGAGCTGTTTTTT	CASSEIGGSTGELFF
TRBV3-1/TRBV3-2	TRBJ1-1	few	TRBD1	TGTGCCAGCAGCCAAGCCCCCGGGACAGGGAGATTTATGAACACTGAAGCTTTCTTT	CASSQAPGTGRFMNTEAFF
TRBV16	TRBJ1-5	-	-	TGTGCCAGCAGCCAATCTGGGAGAGACGGTCAGCCCCAGCATTTT	CASSQSGRDGQPQHF
TRBV11-2	TRBJ1-6	-	-	TGTGCCAGCAGCTTAGGGACAGCCTATAATTCACCCCTCCACTTT	CASSLGTAYNSPLHF
TRBV5-1	TRBJ1-2	-	-	TGCGCCAGCAGCTTCCCAGGGGATGGCTACACCTTC	CASSFPGDGYTF